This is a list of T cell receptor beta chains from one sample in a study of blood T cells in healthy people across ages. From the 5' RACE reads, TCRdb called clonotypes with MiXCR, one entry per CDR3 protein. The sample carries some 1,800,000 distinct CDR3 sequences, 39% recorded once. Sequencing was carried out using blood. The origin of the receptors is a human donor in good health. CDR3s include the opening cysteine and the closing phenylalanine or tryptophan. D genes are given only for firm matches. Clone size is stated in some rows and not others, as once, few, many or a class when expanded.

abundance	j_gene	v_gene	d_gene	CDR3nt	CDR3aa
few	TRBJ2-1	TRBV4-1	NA	TGCGCCAGCAGCCACCCGGACATCCCTAGGCAGTTCTTC	CASSHPDIPRQFF
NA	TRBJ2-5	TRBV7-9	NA	TGTGCCAGCAGCTTTGATCTTGTTCCCGGGGGCTGGGAGACCCAGTACTTC	CASSFDLVPGGWETQYF
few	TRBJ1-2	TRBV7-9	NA	TGTGCCAGCAGCCTATCCCGACACGGGGAGAAGTATGGCTACACCTTC	CASSLSRHGEKYGYTF
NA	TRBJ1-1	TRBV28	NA	TGTGCCAGCAGTCCGCTCACGGAAGAAGCTTTCTTT	CASSPLTEEAFF
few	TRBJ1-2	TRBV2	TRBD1	TGTGCCAGCAGTGAGGGACAGGGATTTGGCTACACCTTC	CASSEGQGFGYTF
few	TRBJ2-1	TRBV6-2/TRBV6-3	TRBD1	TGTGCCAGCACCCCGACCCGGACAGGGGGCGATATCTACAATGAGCAGTTCTTC	CASTPTRTGGDIYNEQFF
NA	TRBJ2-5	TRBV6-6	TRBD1	TGTGCCAGCAGTCTTTTAGGACAGGGGGCTGGAGAGACCCAGTACTTC	CASSLLGQGAGETQYF
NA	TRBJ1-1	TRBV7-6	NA	TGTGCCAGCAGCTTAGAAGGGCTAAATGAAGCTTTCTTT	CASSLEGLNEAFF
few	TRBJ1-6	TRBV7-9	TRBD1	TGTGCCAGCAGCTCAACTCACTCGGGACAGAGGAATTCACCCCTCCACTTT	CASSSTHSGQRNSPLHF
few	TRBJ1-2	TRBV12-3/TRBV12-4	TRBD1	TGTGCCAGCAGAAATCCGGGACAGCGCATCGGCTACACCTTC	CASRNPGQRIGYTF
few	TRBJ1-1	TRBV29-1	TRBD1	TGCAGCATCGCCTATACAGGGGGCGCGACTGAAGCTTTCTTT	CSIAYTGGATEAFF
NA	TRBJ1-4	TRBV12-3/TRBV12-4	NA	TGTGCCAGCAGTTTAGGGTTTGCAACTAATGAAAAACTGTTTTTT	CASSLGFATNEKLFF
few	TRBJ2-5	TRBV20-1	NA	TGCAGTGCTAGGGCATTTGGACTGGAGACCCAGTACTTC	CSARAFGLETQYF
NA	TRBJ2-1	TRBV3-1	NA	TGTGCCAGCAGCCAAGATCCATCCCCCATGGAACAGTTCTTC	CASSQDPSPMEQFF
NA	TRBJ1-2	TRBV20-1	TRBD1	TGCAGTGCTGGACGGACAGGGAGCTATGGCTACACCTTC	CSAGRTGSYGYTF
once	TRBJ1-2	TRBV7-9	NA	TGTGCCAGCAGCGTACCTGAATATGGCTACACCTTC	CASSVPEYGYTF
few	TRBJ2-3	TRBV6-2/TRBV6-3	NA	TGTGCCAGCAGCGCGGGCGCCTACTACACAGATACGCAGTATTTT	CASSAGAYYTDTQYF